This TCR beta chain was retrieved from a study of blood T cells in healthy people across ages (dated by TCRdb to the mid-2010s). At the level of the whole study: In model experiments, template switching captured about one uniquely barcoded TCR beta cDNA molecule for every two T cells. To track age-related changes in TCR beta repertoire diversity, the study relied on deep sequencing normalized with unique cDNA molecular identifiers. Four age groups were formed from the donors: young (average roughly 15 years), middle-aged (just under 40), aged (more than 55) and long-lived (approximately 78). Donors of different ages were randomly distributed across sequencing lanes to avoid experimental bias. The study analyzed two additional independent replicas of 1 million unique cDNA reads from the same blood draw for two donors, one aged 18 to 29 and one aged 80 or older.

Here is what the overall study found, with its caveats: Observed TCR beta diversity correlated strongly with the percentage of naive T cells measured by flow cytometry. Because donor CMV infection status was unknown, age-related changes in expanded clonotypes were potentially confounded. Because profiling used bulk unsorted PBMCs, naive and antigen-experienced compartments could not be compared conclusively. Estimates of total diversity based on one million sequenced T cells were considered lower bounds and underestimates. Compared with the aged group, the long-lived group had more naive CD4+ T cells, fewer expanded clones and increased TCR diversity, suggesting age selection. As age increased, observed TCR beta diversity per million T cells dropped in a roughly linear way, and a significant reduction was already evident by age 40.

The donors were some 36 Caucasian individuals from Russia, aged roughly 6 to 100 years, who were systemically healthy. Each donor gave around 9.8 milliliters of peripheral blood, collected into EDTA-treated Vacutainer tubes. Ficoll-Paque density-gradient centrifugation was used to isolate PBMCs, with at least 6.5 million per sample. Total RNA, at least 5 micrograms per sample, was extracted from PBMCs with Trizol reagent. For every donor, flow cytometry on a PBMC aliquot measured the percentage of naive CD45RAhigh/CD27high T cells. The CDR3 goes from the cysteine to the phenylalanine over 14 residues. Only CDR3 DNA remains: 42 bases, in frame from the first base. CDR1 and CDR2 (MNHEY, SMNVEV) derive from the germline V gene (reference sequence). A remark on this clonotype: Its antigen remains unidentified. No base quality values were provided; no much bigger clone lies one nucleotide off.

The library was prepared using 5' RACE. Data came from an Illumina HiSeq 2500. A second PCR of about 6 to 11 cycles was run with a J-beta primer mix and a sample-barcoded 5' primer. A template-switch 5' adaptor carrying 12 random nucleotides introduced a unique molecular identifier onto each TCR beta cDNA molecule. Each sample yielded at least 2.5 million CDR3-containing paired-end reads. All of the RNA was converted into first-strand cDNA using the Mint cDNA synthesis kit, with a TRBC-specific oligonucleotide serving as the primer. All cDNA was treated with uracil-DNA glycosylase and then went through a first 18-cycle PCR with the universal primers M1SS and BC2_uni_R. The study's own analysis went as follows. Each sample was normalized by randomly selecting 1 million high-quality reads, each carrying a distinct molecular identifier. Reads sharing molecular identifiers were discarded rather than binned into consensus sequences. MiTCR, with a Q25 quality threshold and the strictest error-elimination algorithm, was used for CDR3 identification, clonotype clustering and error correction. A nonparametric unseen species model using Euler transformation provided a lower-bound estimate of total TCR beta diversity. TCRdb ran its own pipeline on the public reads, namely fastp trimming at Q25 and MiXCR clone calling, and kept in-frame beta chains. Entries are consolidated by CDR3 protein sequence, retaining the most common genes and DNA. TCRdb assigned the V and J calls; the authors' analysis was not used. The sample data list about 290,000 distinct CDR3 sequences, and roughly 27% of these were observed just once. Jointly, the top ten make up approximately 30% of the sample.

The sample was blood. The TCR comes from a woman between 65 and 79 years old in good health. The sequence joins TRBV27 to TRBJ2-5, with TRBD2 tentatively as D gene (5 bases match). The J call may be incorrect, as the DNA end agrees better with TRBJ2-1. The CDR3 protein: CASSSVRVGNEQFF. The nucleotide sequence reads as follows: TGTGCCAGCAGTTCGGTGCGGGTGGGCAATGAGCAGTTCTTC.